The present T cell receptor beta chain was sequenced within a study of CD8 T cells in ankylosing spondylitis. Regarding the study as a whole: In ankylosing spondylitis blood, a motif of seven or eight highly homologous TCR beta variants appeared characteristic. Reports say disease-linked clones showed up significantly more in matched ankylosing spondylitis synovial fluid. Within peripheral blood, clones linked to disease were CD8+ and relatively rare.

The V and J ends lost 2 bases and 4 bases, in that order; junction bases with no gene match: 6. Germline loops: CDR1 MGHRA, CDR2 YSYEKL. The CDR3 loop spans 16 amino acids. TCR beta libraries were made by quantitative 5'-RACE with molecular barcodes. TCRdb reanalysed the 5' RACE reads using MiXCR and keeps one entry per CDR3 protein. The data contain some 130,000 distinct CDR3 sequences, around 7.9% of them singletons. This clonotype was detected ten times or more. Antigen specificity is unknown. This chain connects TRBV4-1 to TRBJ2-1; 9 nucleotides align to TRBD2. Sequencing input: blood, either unsorted or a sorted T cell fraction (not recorded which). This TCR was sampled from a female donor with ankylosing spondylitis or in good health (not recorded which). The chain's CDR3 is CASSQLSLAGYNEQFF. CDR3 DNA sequence: TGCGCCAGCAGCCAACTTTCACTAGCGGGTTACAATGAGCAGTTCTTC.